This T cell receptor (beta chain) was found in a study of HIV-infected patients and healthy controls. At least ten counts were recorded for this clonotype. TCRdb called the 5' RACE reads again in MiXCR, with one record for every CDR3 protein. The sample has 18,000 or so distinct CDR3 sequences, roughly 15% seen once. Germline values: CDR1 SSHAT, CDR2 FNYEAQ (reference sequence). The CDR3 covers 16 residues. Germline trimming cut 2 bases from V and 1 base from J; bases unmatched to any gene: 7. The chain recombines TRBV7-7 with TRBJ2-5, with 7 bases that match TRBD1. The sample consisted of CD8+ T cells from blood. This clonotype was sampled from a human donor in good health. CDR3 amino acids: CASSLSQGVRQETQYF. CDR3 DNA: TGTGCCAGCAGCTTATCCCAGGGGGTGCGCCAAGAGACCCAGTACTTC.